The clone carrying this T cell receptor beta chain was detected a few times. Its antigen is unidentified. This sample is drawn from a study of cytomegalovirus exposure and HLA in healthy donors. General study findings and limits: In vitro work confirmed that a few CMV-associated chains recognize CMV antigens. Among TCR beta chains, those listed as cytomegalovirus-associated numbered around 160. Subsequent analysis showed first-cohort TCR clusters tending to co-occur in 120 validation repertoires.

Profiling relied on immunoSEQ multiplex PCR, and the TCRdb table lists in-frame clones only, not all of them. The sample contains approximately 300,000 clones, approximately 90% of which appear only once. Sequencing was done on a sample of PBMCs. The sequence derives from a woman under 30 in good health and CMV-seronegative.

The CDR3 coding sequence is TGTGCCAGCAGTTTATTAGGACAGGGGGCCTACGGCTACACCTTC. This translates into CASSLLGQGAYGYTF. The gene calls are TRBV27 and TRBJ1-2, with TRBD1 identical over 11 bases. CDR3 length equals 15 residues. The germline V gene has CDR1 MNHEY and CDR2 SMNVEV (reference sequence). Trimming removed 1 base from V and 8 bases from J; junction bases left unmatched: 6.